This T cell receptor (beta chain) was documented in a study of T cells in Graves' hyperthyroidism and ophthalmopathy. This CDR3 spans 16 amino acids. Germline CDR1 is LGHNA and CDR2 is YNFKEQ. The study, taken as a whole, reports: Most thyroid clonotypes with frequency above 0.001 were detected in blood.

This clonotype was observed a single time. Its antigen is still unknown. A junction boundary mismatches the germline segment, possibly from a read error. RNA transcripts were the template for amplifying TCR beta CDR3 regions. During a first-round RT-PCR of the TCR CDR3, the HTBI primer set was used. TCRdb passed the multiplex PCR reads through MiXCR, listing each CDR3 protein once. The sample contains roughly 630,000 distinct CDR3 sequences, about 15% of which appear only once. The sequenced sample was blood. The source of this sequence is a woman in her twenties or thirties with Graves' hyperthyroidism. The chain links TRBV4-2 to TRBJ2-1; 13 nucleotides agree with TRBD2. CDR3 in amino acids: CAGSHHGLAGDNEQFF. The DNA of the CDR3 is TGTGCCGGCAGCCACCACGGACTAGCGGGGGACAATGAGCAGTTCTTC.